Shown below are 13 T cell receptor beta chains from a single sample sequenced in a study of blood T cell repertoires in COVID-19. Measured with immunoSEQ multiplex PCR; TCRdb has only the in-frame clones, and not every one. There are under 150,000 clones in the sample; approximately 79% occur only once, and roughly 2.2% lies in the top ten. Sequencing was performed on PBMCs or T cells enriched from blood (not recorded which). The receptors were sampled from a man aged 35-49 years with acute COVID-19.

This clone was picked up one time. V usage is TRBV7-3 and J usage is TRBJ2-1; TRBD2 might be the D (6 bases). Looked up from germline, CDR1 is SGHTA and CDR2 is FQGTGA. The V end lost 4 bases, the J end lost 0 bases, and 7 bases lay between the germline ends. The CDR3 extends over 14 amino acids. The CDR3 loop reads CASSSGLSYNEQFF. The CDR3 coding sequence is TGTGCCAGCAGCTCGGGACTCTCCTACAATGAGCAGTTCTTC.

The chain combines TRBV6-5 with TRBJ2-7, with a tentative D call TRBD1 (6 bases). Germline CDR1 MNHEY, CDR2 SVGAGI. This CDR3 is 14 amino acids long. V lost 6 bases and J 3 bases, leaving 15 bases between the germline ends. The CDR3 protein is CASRNDRLSYEQYF. CDR3 DNA sequence: TGTGCCAGCAGGAACGACAGGTTAAGCTACGAGCAGTACTTC.

The V call is TRBV29-1, the J call TRBJ1-2; 9 bases are a match to TRBD1. The CDR3 totals 11 residues. The junction had 5 bases not matched to a gene; V was cut back by 7 bases and J by 8 bases. Germline CDR1 and CDR2: SQVTM and ANQGSEA. CDR3 coding DNA: TGCAGCGGGACAGGGGAGGGCGGCTACACCTTC. Translation: CSGTGEGGYTF.

This clone occurred a few times. This chain uses TRBV13 with TRBJ1-1; D possibly corresponds to TRBD1 (5 bases). Trimming cost V 6 bases and J 4 bases, with 12 bases left between them. The CDR3 loop spans 13 amino acids. In germline, CDR1 is PRHDT, CDR2 FYEKMQ (reference sequence). CDR3 sequence reads: CASRHTDSTEAFF. The CDR3 DNA reads as TGTGCCAGCAGACATACCGACAGCACTGAAGCTTTCTTT.

The V gene is TRBV4-1, the J gene TRBJ1-2, with D uncertain. From germline, CDR1 is MGHRA and CDR2 YSYEKL. V was cut by 0 bases and J by 2 bases, with 7 bases left in between. The CDR3 consists of 14 residues. CDR3 in DNA: TGCGCCAGCAGCCAAGATACGGTCAACTATGGCTACACCTTC. Protein product: CASSQDTVNYGYTF.

The chain couples TRBV18 to TRBJ1-2; 9 bases are shared with TRBD1. Germline V gene sequence: CDR1 KGHSH, CDR2 LQKENI. V was pared by 8 bases and J by 6 bases, with 7 bases of the junction left unmatched. The CDR3 length is 13 residues. CDR3 in amino acids: CASGAQGAHGYTF. Written as DNA, the CDR3 is TGTGCCAGCGGAGCACAGGGGGCGCATGGCTACACCTTC.

The chain combines TRBV5-6 with TRBJ2-5, with unresolved D. With 0 bases removed from V and 6 bases from J, the gap between germline ends came to 18 bases. The CDR3 runs to 16 residues. The V gene's germline CDR1 is SGHDT and CDR2 YYEEEE. CDR3 protein: CASSLAVTQWSKTQYF. The CDR3 coding sequence is TGTGCCAGCAGCTTGGCCGTTACACAATGGAGTAAGACCCAGTACTTC.

J is TRBJ1-2 and V is TRBV7-8; no firm D call. The CDR3 sequence is 15 residues long. V was clipped by 1 base and J by 4 bases, with 13 bases between them. The germline V gene encodes CDR1 SGHVS and CDR2 FQNEAQ. This CDR3 is CASSLEVESGYGYTF. The CDR3, as DNA: TGTGCCAGCAGCTTAGAAGTGGAGAGCGGCTATGGCTACACCTTC.

The chain recombines TRBV25-1 with TRBJ2-7; no reliable D call. Germline V CDR1 and CDR2: MGHDK, SYGVNS. The CDR3 runs 11 residues. V was pared by 7 bases and J by 2 bases, with 6 bases between. The CDR3 nucleotides read TGTGCCAGCACCCCGGCCTACGAGCAGTACTTC. This gives the protein CASTPAYEQYF.

The rearrangement links TRBV7-2 to TRBJ2-7; 12 positions match TRBD2. CDR1 and CDR2 (germline): SGHTA, FQGNSA. The CDR3 covers 16 residues. J lost 3 bases, V lost 5 bases, and 8 bases had no gene match. CDR3 bases: TGTGCCAGCAGCGCGAGGGGACTAGCGGGCGGCTACGAGCAGTACTTC. As protein: CASSARGLAGGYEQYF.

A word on this clone: Germline and junction disagree at one end, which may indicate a read error. The chain recombines TRBV5-1 with TRBJ1-2; 9 bases map to TRBD1. Germline V gives CDR1 SGHRS, CDR2 YFSETQ. There are 15 residues in the CDR3. In nucleotides, the CDR3 is TGCGCCAGCAGCTTGGTACAGGGGGCTAAGTATGGCTACACCTTC. This codes for CASSLVQGAKYGYTF.

As concerns this clone: The same CDR3 is also encoded by other DNA sequences in this sample. V is TRBV7-9 and J is TRBJ1-2, with D possibly TRBD1 on 5 matching bases. Trimming cost V 4 bases and J 4 bases, with 7 bases left between them. The germline V gene has CDR1 SEHNR and CDR2 FQNEAQ (reference sequence). The CDR3 runs 12 residues. CDR3 protein: CASSSDSYGYTF. As DNA, the CDR3 is TGTGCCAGCAGCTCTGACAGCTATGGCTACACCTTC.

This clone was detected a few times. This CDR3 is CASRALSSYEQYF. The DNA for the CDR3 is TGTGCCAGCAGAGCGCTGAGCTCCTACGAGCAGTACTTC. The chain combines TRBV7-2 with TRBJ2-7; D remains unclear. This CDR3 spans 13 amino acids. V was shortened by 6 bases and J by 0 bases, with 9 bases between the two germline ends. The germline V gene has CDR1 SGHTA and CDR2 FQGNSA.